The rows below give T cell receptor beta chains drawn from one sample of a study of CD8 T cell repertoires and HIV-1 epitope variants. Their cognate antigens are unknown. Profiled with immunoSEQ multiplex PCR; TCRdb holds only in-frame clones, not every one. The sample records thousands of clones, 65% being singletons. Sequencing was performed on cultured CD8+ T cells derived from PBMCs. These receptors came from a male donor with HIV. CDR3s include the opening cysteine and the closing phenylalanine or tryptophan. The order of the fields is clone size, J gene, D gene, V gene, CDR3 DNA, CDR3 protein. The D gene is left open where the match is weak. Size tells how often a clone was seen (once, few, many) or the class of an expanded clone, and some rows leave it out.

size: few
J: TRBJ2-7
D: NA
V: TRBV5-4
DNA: TGTGCCAGCAGCTTGGCCGGTAACGAGCAGTACTTC
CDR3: CASSLAGNEQYF

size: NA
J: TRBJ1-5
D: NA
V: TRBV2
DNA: TGTGCCAGCAGAGGGACACGGGGAGTCGATCAGCCCCAGCATTTT
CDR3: CASRGTRGVDQPQHF

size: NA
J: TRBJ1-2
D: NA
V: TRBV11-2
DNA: TGTGCCAGCAGCTCCGCGCCAGGGAAGGGCTACACCTTC
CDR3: CASSSAPGKGYTF

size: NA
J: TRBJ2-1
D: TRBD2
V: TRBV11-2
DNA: TGTGCCAGCAGGTCAAAGCGGGAGGGGAATGAGCAGTTCTTC
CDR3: CASRSKREGNEQFF

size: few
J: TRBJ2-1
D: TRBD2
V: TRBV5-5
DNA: TGTGCCAGCAGTCCGGGACTAGCGGGAGTATTCGACAATGAGCAGTTCTTC
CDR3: CASSPGLAGVFDNEQFF

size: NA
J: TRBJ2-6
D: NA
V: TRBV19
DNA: TGTGCCAGTACCTTAGGGAGGCAAAGTGGGGCCAACGTCCTGACTTTC
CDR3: CASTLGRQSGANVLTF

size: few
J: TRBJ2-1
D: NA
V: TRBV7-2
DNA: TGTGCCAGCAGCTTAGGCGGGGAAAATGAGCAGTTCTTC
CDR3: CASSLGGENEQFF

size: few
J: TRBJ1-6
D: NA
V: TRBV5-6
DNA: TGTGCCAGCAGCTTCCTCCAGGGCGTGAATTCACCCCTCCACTTT
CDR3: CASSFLQGVNSPLHF

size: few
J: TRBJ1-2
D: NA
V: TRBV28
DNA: TGTGCCAGCAGTCTGCCGGGAGGCTACACCTTC
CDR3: CASSLPGGYTF

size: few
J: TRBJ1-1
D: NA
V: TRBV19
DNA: TGTGCCAGTAGTATAGACGTTACCGGGACAATGAACACTGAAGCTTTCTTT
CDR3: CASSIDVTGTMNTEAFF

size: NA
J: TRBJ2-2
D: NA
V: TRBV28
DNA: TGTGCCAGCAGTTTAACCCGCACCGGGGAGCTGTTTTTT
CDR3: CASSLTRTGELFF

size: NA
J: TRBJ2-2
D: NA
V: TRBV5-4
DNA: TGTGCCAGCAGCTTGGCCACGGGGACCGGGGAGCTGTTTTTT
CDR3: CASSLATGTGELFF

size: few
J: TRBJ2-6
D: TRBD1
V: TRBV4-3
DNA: TGCGCCAGCAGCCAAAGACAGGGGAGGTCTGGGGCCAACGTCCTGACTTTC
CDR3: CASSQRQGRSGANVLTF

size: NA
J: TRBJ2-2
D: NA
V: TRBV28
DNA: TGTGCCAGCAGTTTAGACAGTAGGACCGGGGAGCTGTTTTTT
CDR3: CASSLDSRTGELFF

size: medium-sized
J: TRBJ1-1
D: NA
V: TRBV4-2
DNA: TGTGCCAGCAGCCAAGTGAACACTGAAGCTTTCTTT
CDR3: CASSQVNTEAFF

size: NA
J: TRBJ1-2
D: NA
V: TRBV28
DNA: TGTGCCAGCAGTTTAAGGTGGGACACTAACTATGGCTACACCTTC
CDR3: CASSLRWDTNYGYTF

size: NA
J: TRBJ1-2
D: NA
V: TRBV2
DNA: TGTGCCAGCAGCTTCGGACGGGGCTATGGCTACACCTTC
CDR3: CASSFGRGYGYTF